These 4 T cell receptor beta chains originate from one sample sequenced in a study of post-analysis software for immune sequencing data. Prepared libraries of TCR beta cDNA carried unique molecular identifiers. TCRdb passed the PCR reads through MiXCR, listing each CDR3 protein once. The sample records about 460,000 distinct CDR3 sequences, roughly 45% being singletons. No antigen has been identified for these receptors. Study-wide findings and caveats: Controls had lower frequencies than patients of four or five TRBV segments, which included TRBV5-6, TRBV5-1 and TRBV20-1.

Sequencing used blood. The receptors were gathered from a girl aged 5-17 years with multiple sclerosis.

This chain uses TRBV7-6 with TRBJ2-3, with D perhaps TRBD1 (5 bases). The CDR3 is 17 residues long. The V and J ends lost 1 base and 6 bases respectively, with 20 bases between them. The germline V gene encodes CDR1 SGHVS and CDR2 FNYEAQ. The CDR3 spells CASSLGLPLGADDTQYF. For the CDR3, the DNA is TGTGCCAGCAGCTTAGGATTGCCCTTAGGGGCGGATGATACGCAGTATTTT.

This chain links TRBV7-2 with TRBJ2-1; 10 positions agree with TRBD1. CDR3 length: 19 amino acids. In germline, CDR1 is SGHTA, CDR2 FQGNSA. V shed 3 bases and J 8 bases; nucleotides not matched to a gene: 19. In DNA, the CDR3 is TGTGCCAGCAGCTTCTATACCGGACAGGGGGTGCCCCGATCCCATGAGCAGTTCTTC. It yields the protein CASSFYTGQGVPRSHEQFF.

The genes are TRBV29-1 and TRBJ2-7; TRBD2 matches at 15 bases. The CDR3 sequence is 19 residues long. Germline CDR1 SQVTM, CDR2 ANQGSEA. With 0 bases clipped from V and 2 bases from J, the junction kept 11 bases outside the gene matches. As DNA, the CDR3 is TGCAGCGTTGAAGATCCCGGACTAGCGGGAGGGACCTTTCCCTACGAGCAGTACTTC. Residues: CSVEDPGLAGGTFPYEQYF.

This clonotype was detected only a few times. The chain is built from TRBV29-1 and TRBJ2-7; D possibly corresponds to TRBD1 (6 bases). V dropped 4 bases and J dropped 3 bases, with 16 bases sitting between them. Germline assignment: CDR1 SQVTM and CDR2 ANQGSEA. The CDR3 is made up of 14 amino acids. This chain's CDR3 is CSVVISGAIYEQYF. CDR3 nucleotide sequence: TGCAGCGTTGTCATCTCAGGGGCAATCTACGAGCAGTACTTC.